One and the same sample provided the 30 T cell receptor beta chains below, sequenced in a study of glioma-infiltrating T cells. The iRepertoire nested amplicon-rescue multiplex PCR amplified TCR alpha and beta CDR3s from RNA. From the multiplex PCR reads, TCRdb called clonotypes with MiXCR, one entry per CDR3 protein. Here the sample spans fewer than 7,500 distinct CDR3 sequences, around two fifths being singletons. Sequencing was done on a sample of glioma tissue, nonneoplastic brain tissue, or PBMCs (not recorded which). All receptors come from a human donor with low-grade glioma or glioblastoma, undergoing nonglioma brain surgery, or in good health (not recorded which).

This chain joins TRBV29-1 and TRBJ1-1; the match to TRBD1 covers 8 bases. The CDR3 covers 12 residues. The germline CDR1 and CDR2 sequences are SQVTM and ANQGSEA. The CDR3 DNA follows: TGCAGTCGTACAGGGGGATGTGACGAAGCTTTCTTT. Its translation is CSRTGGCDEAFF. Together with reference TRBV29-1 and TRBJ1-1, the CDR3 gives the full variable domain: SAVISQKPSRDICQRGTSLTIQCQVDSQVTMMFWYRQQPGQSLTLIATANQGSEATYESGFVIDKFPISRPNLTFSTLTVSNMSPEDSSIYLCSRTGGCDEAFFGQGTRLTVV.

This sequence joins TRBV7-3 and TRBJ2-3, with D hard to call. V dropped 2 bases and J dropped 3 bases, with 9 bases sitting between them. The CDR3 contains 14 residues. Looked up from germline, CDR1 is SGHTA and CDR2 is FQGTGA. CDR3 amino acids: CASSLGSTTDTQYF. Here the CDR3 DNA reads TGTGCCAGCAGCTTAGGTAGTACTACAGATACGCAGTATTTT.

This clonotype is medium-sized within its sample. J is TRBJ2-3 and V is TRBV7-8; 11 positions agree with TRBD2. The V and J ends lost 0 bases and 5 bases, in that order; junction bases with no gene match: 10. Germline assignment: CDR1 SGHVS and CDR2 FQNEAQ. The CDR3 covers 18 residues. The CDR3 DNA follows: TGTGCCAGCAGCTTAGCTCTAGCGGGAGGAAAAGTTCAAGATACGCAGTATTTT. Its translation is CASSLALAGGKVQDTQYF.

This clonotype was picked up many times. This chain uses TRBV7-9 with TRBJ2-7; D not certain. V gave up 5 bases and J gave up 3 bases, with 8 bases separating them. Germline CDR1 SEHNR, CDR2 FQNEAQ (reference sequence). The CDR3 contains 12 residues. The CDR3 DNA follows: TGTGCCAGCAGCCAGGTCGGCTACGAGCAGTACTTC. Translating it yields CASSQVGYEQYF. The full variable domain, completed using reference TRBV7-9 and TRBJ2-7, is DTGVSQNPRHKITKRGQNVTFRCDPISEHNRLYWYRQTLGQGPEFLTYFQNEAQLEKSRLLSDRFSAERPKGSFSTLEIQRTEQGDSAMYLCASSQVGYEQYFGPGTRLTVT.

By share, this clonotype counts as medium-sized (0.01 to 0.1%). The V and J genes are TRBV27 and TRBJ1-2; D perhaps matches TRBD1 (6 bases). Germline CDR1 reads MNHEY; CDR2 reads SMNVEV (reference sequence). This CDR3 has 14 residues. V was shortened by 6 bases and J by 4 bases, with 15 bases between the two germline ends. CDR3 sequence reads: CASSRPGDLYGYTF. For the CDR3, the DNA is TGTGCCAGCAGCCGCCCAGGGGATCTCTATGGCTACACCTTC.

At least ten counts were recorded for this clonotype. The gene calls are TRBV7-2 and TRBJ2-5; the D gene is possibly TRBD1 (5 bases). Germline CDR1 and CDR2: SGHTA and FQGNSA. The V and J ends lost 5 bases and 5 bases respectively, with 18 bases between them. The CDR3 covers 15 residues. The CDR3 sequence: CASSPLRAGPETQYF. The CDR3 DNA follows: TGTGCCAGCAGCCCCCTCAGGGCAGGACCGGAGACCCAGTACTTC. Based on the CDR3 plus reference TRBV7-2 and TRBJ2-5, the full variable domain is GAGVSQSPSNKVTEKGKDVELRCDPISGHTALYWYRQSLGQGLEFLIYFQGNSAPDKSGLPSDRFSAERTGGSVSTLTIQRTQQEDSAVYLCASSPLRAGPETQYFGPGTRLLVL.

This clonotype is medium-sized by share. The CDR3 nucleotides read TGTGCCAGCAGGCCTCGACAGGGGGTGAACACTGAAGCTTTCTTT. It yields the protein CASRPRQGVNTEAFF. The chain uses TRBV27 and TRBJ1-1, with TRBD1 matching over 9 bases. Germline V lookup: CDR1 MNHEY, CDR2 SMNVEV (reference sequence). The CDR3 sequence is 15 residues long. V shed 6 bases, J shed 0 bases, and the junction held 5 bases outside the gene matches.

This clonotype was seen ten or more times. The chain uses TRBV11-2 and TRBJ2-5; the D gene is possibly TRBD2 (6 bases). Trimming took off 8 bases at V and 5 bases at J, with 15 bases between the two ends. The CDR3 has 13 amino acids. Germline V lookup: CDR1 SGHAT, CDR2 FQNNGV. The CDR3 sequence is CASVGDSGETQYF. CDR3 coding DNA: TGTGCCAGCGTGGGGGACTCAGGGGAGACCCAGTACTTC.

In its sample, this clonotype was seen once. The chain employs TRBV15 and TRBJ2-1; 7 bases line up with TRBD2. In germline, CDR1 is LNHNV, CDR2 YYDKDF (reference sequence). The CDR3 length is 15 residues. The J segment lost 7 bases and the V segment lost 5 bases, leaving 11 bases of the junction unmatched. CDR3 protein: CATSLRAGLVNEQFF. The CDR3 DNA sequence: TGTGCCACCAGCCTCAGAGCGGGGTTAGTAAATGAGCAGTTCTTC.

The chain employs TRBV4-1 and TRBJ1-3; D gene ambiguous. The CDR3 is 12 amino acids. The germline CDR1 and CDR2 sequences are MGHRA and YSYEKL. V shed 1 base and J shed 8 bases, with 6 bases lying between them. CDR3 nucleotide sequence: TGCGCCAGCAGCCAAGTCGCGGACACCATATATTTT. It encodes CASSQVADTIYF.

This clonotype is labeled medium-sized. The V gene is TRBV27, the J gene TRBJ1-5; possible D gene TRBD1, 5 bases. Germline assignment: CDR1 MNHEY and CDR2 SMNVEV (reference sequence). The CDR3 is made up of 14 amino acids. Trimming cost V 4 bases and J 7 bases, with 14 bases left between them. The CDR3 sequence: CASSWDPTGQPQHF. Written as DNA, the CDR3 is TGTGCCAGCAGTTGGGACCCCACGGGGCAGCCCCAGCATTTT.

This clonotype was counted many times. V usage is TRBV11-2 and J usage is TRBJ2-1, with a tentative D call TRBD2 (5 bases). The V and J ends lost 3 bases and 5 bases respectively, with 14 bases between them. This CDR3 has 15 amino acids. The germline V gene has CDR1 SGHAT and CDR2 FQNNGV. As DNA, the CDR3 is TGTGCCAGCAGCTTTTATTGGGAGTTCAACAATGAGCAGTTCTTC. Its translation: CASSFYWEFNNEQFF.

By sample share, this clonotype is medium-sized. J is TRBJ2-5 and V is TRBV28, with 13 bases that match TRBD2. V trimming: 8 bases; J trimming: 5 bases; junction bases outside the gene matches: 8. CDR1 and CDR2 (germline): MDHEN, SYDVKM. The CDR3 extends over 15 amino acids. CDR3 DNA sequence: TGTGCCAGCGGACGGACTAGCGGGAGCCATGAGACCCAGTACTTC. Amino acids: CASGRTSGSHETQYF.

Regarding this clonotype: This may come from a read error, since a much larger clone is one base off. CDR3 region: CASNASTSGYEQYF. The CDR3 nucleotides read TGTGCCAGCAACGCCAGCACTAGCGGCTACGAGCAGTACTTC. The chain has TRBV11-2 and TRBJ2-7; 8 bases line up with TRBD2. CDR1 and CDR2 from the germline V gene are SGHAT and FQNNGV. CDR3 length: 14 amino acids. Trimming cost V 7 bases and J 3 bases; bases outside gene matches: 8. Full variable domain (remainder filled in from reference TRBV11-2 and TRBJ2-7): EAGVAQSPRYKIIEKRQSVAFWCNPISGHATLYWYQQILGQGPKLLIQFQNNGVVDDSQLPKDRFSAERLKGVDSTLKIQPAKLEDSAVYLCASNASTSGYEQYFGPGTRLTVT.

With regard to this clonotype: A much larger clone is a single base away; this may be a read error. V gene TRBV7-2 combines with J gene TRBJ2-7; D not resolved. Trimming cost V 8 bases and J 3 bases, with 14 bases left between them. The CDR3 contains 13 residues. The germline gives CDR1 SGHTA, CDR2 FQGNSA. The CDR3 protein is CASGLRPRYEQYF. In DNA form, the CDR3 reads TGTGCCAGCGGCCTCCGACCACGCTACGAGCAGTACTTC. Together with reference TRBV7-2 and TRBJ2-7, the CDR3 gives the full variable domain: GAGVSQSPSNKVTEKGKDVELRCDPISGHTALYWYRQSLGQGLEFLIYFQGNSAPDKSGLPSDRFSAERTGGSVSTLTIQRTQQEDSAVYLCASGLRPRYEQYFGPGTRLTVT.

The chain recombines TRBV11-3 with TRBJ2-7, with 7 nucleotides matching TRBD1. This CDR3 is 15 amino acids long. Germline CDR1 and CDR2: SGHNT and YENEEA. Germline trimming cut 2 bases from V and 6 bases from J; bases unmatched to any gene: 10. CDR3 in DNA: TGTGCCAGCAGCTTAACCGGGACAGTTGGTAGCGAGCAGTACTTC. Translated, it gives CASSLTGTVGSEQYF.

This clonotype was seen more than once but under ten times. CDR3 DNA: TGCAGTGCTAGAGATGGCGGACGGCTCGAGCAGTATTTT. It encodes CSARDGGRLEQYF. The V gene is TRBV20-1, the J gene TRBJ2-3; D unresolved. Germline values: CDR1 DFQATT, CDR2 SNEGSKA (reference sequence). Trimming shortened V by 0 bases and J by 11 bases, and 15 bases separated the two germline ends. The CDR3 covers 13 residues.

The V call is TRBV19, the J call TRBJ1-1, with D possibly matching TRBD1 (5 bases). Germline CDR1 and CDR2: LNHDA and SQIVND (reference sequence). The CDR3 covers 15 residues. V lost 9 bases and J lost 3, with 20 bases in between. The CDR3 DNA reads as TGTGCCAGCAGCGCAACCTGGGGGTTATACACTGAAGCTTTCTTT. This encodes CASSATWGLYTEAFF.

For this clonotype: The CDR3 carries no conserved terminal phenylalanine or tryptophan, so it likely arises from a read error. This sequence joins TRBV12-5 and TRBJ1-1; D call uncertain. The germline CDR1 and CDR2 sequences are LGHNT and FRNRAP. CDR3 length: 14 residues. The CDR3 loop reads CASALGVLATEAFL. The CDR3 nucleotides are TGCGCTAGTGCCTTGGGAGTTCTGGCCACTGAAGCTTTCCTT.

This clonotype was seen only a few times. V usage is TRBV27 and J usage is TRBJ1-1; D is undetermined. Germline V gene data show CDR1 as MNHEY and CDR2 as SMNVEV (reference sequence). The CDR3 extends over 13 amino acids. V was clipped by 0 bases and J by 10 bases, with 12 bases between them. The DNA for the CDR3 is TGTGCCAGCAGTTTATCGAGCGGGCCGAGAGCTTTCTTT. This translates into CASSLSSGPRAFF.

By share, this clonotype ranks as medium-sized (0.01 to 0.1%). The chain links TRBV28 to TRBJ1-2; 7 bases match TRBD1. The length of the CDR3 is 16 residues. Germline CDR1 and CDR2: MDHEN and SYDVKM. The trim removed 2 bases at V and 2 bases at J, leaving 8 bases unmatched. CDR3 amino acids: CASSLAQGKPNYGYTF. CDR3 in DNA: TGTGCCAGCAGTTTAGCACAGGGGAAACCCAACTATGGCTACACCTTC.

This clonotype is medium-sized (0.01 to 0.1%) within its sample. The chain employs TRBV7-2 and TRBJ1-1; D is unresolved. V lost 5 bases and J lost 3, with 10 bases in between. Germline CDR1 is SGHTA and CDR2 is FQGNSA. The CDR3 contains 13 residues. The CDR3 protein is CASSRRSDTEAFF. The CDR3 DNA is TGTGCCAGCAGCCGGAGGTCTGACACTGAAGCTTTCTTT.

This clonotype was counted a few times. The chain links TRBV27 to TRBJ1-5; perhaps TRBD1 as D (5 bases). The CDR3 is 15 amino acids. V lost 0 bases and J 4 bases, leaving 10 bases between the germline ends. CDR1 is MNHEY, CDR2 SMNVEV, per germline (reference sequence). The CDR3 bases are TGTGCCAGCAGTTTATCTCCAGGGTTAAATCAGCCCCAGCATTTT. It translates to CASSLSPGLNQPQHF.

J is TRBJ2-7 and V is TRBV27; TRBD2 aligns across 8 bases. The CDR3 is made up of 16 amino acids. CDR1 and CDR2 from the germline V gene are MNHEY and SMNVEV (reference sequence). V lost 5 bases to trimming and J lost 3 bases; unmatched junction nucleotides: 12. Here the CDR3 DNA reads TGTGCCAGCAGTCTAAGCGGGAGAGGTTCCTACTACGAGCAGTACTTC. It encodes CASSLSGRGSYYEQYF.

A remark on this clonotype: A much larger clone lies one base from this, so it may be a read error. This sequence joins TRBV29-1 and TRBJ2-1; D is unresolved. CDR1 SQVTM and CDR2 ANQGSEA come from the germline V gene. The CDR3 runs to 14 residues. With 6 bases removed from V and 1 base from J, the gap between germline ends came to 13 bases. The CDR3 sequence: CSVYETFSYNEQFF. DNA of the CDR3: TGCAGCGTGTACGAGACTTTTTCCTACAATGAGCAGTTCTTC.

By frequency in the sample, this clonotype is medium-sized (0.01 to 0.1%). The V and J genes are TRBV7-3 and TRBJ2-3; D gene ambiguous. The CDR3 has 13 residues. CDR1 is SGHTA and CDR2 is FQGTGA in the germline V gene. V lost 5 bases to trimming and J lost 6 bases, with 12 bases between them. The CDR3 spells CASSPSLTDTQYF. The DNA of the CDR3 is TGTGCCAGCAGCCCGAGTCTAACGGATACGCAGTATTTT.

As DNA, the CDR3 is TGTGCCACCAGCAGAGCTAGCGGGATATTAACAGATACGCAGTATTTT. Protein product: CATSRASGILTDTQYF. The chain uses TRBV15 and TRBJ2-3; TRBD2 matches at 9 bases. Losses at the gene ends were 1 base for V and 3 bases for J; bases not matched to a gene: 5. CDR3 length: 16 residues. Germline loops: CDR1 LNHNV, CDR2 YYDKDF (reference sequence).

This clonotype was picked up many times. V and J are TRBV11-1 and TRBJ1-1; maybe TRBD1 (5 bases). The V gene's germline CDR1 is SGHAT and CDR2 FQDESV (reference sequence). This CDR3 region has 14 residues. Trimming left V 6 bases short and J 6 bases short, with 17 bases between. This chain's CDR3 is CASRPDRGLPEAFF. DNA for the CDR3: TGTGCCAGCAGACCAGATAGGGGTCTACCTGAAGCTTTCTTT.

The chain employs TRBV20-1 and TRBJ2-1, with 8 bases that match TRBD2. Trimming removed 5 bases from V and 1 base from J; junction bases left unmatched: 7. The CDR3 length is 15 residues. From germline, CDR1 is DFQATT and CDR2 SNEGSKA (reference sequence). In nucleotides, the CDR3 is TGCAGTGCTTCTCGCGGGAGGAGGTCCTACAATGAGCAGTTCTTC. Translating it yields CSASRGRRSYNEQFF.

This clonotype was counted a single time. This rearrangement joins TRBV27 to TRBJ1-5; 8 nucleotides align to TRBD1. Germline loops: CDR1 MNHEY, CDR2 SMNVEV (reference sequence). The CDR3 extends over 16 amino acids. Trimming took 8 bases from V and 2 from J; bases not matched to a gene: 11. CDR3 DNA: TGTGCCAGCTCCATCTGGACAGGGTCGGGCAATCAGCCCCAGCATTTT. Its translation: CASSIWTGSGNQPQHF.